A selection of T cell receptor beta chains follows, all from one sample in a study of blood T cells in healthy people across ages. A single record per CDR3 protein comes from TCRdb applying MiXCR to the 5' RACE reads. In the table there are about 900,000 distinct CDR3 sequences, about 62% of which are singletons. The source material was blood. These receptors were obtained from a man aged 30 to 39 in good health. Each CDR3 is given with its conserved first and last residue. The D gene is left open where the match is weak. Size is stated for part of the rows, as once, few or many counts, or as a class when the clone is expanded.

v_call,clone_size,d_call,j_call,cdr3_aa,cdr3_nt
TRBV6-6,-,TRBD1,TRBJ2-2,CASSYSTGGNTGELFF,TGTGCCAGCAGTTACTCCACAGGGGGCAACACCGGGGAGCTGTTTTTT
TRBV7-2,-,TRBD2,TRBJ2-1,CASSSLAGAWYNEQFF,TGTGCCAGCAGCTCCCTAGCGGGGGCGTGGTACAATGAGCAGTTCTTC
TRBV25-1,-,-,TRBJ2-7,CASRPSFNEQYF,TGTGCCAGCAGACCGTCCTTCAATGAGCAGTACTTC
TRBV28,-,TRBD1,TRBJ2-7,CAGSYPGTGESEQYF,TGTGCCGGCAGTTACCCCGGGACAGGGGAGAGCGAGCAGTACTTC
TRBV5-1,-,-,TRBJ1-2,CASSPARGGNYGYTF,TGCGCCAGCAGCCCGGCGAGGGGGGGTAACTATGGCTACACCTTC
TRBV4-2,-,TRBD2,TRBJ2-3,CASSQTVAGPDTQYF,TGTGCCAGCAGCCAGACGGTAGCGGGGCCAGATACGCAGTATTTT
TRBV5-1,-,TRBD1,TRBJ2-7,CASSVDSGTAAYEQYF,TGCGCCAGCAGCGTAGACTCCGGGACAGCCGCCTACGAGCAGTACTTC
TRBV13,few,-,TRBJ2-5,CASSREYQETQYF,TGTGCCAGCAGCAGAGAGTACCAAGAGACCCAGTACTTC
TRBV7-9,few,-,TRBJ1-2,CASSEDTAGYTF,TGTGCCAGCAGCGAGGACACGGCAGGCTACACCTTC
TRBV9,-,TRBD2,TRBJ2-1,CASSVDLSGGVDEQFF,TGTGCCAGCAGCGTAGACCTTAGCGGGGGAGTCGATGAGCAGTTCTTC
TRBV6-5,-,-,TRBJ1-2,CASEGNYGYTF,TGTGCCAGCGAAGGGAACTATGGCTACACCTTC
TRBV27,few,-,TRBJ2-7,CASSLSRTAFNEQYF,TGTGCCAGCAGTCTCTCTAGGACGGCCTTTAACGAGCAGTACTTC
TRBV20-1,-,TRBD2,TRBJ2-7,CSAPDSGTSGGYEQYF,TGCAGTGCTCCGGACAGCGGGACTAGCGGGGGCTACGAGCAGTACTTC
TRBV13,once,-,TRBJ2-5,CATGPRQETQYF,TGCGCCACGGGACCGAGACAAGAGACCCAGTACTTC
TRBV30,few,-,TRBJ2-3,CAWSAGTSSDTQYF,TGTGCCTGGAGTGCCGGGACTTCTTCAGATACGCAGTATTTT
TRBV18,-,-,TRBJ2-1,CASSPDVPSSYNEQFF,TGTGCCAGCTCACCTGACGTACCAAGCTCCTACAATGAGCAGTTCTTC
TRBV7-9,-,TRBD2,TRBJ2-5,CASSATSGATGTQYF,TGTGCCAGCAGCGCGACTAGCGGGGCCACGGGGACCCAGTACTTC
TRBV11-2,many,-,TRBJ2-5,CASSSQGPLETQYF,TGTGCCAGCAGCTCTCAAGGGCCCCTGGAGACCCAGTACTTC
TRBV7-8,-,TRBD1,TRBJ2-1,CASSTRTGAYEQFF,TGTGCCAGCAGCACCCGGACAGGGGCCTACGAGCAGTTCTTC
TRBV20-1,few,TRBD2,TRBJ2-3,CSARSPTSGGLDTQYF,TGCAGTGCTAGGTCTCCGACTAGCGGGGGTCTGGATACGCAGTATTTT
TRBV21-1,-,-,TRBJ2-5,CASSKPDRVVETQYF,TGTGCCAGCAGCAAACCAGACAGGGTAGTAGAGACCCAGTACTTC
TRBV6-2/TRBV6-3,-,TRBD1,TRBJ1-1,CASSYRSGQSMNTEAFF,TGTGCCAGCAGTTACCGGTCGGGACAGTCTATGAACACTGAAGCTTTCTTT
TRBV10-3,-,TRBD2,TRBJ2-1,CAISSRTSGGLIDEQFF,TGTGCCATCAGCTCCAGGACTAGCGGGGGACTTATCGATGAGCAGTTCTTC
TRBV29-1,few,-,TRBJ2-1,CSVLPPNEQFF,TGCAGCGTTCTACCCCCCAATGAGCAGTTCTTC
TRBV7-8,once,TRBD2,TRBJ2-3,CASSFLAGGYTDTQYF,TGTGCCAGCAGCTTTTTGGCGGGGGGTTACACAGATACGCAGTATTTT
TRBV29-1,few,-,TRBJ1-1,CSAEPSGAGQTEAFF,TGCAGCGCCGAGCCCTCGGGAGCCGGCCAGACTGAAGCTTTCTTT
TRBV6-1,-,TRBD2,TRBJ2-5,CASSHGIASGGDTQETQYF,TGTGCCAGCAGCCATGGTATCGCTAGCGGGGGGGATACTCAAGAGACCCAGTACTTC
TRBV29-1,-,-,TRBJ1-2,CSGRDTYGYTF,TGCAGCGGCCGGGACACCTATGGCTACACCTTC